The subject of this entry is one TCR beta chain. This clone has a handful of counts. Its binding antigen is unknown. No clone much larger than this one lies a single base away; base qualities are absent. The library was prepared using the immunoSEQ multiplex PCR assay. For the multiplex PCR, a mixture combining 60 forward primers for TCR Vbeta segments and 13 reverse primers for TCR Jbeta segments was used. The CDR3 region of rearranged TCR beta genes was amplified from genomic DNA by a multiplex PCR assay. The amplified TCR beta libraries were sequenced on the Illumina HiSeq System as 87-base-pair reads. The paper's processing steps were these. A later analysis counted about 82 million unique TCR beta chains across the 550 to 800 repertoires, and some 11 million of these chains were shared by at least two donors. To remove PCR and sequencing errors, raw reads were error-corrected and collapsed into unique sequences using a nearest-neighbor algorithm that merged closely related sequences. CDR3 sequences were aligned to IMGT reference sequences to assign V, D and J gene segments. For a sequence to be retained, a match of at least six nucleotides was required to both a V gene segment and a J gene segment. Rearrangements were classified as productive when the CDR3 lacked stop codons and remained in frame with V and J, and all other rearrangements were classified as non-productive. CDR3 was defined by IMGT convention, running from the second conserved V-encoded cysteine to the conserved J-encoded phenylalanine. The earlier analysis of 500 to 750 of the donors excluded any sequence lacking an unambiguous match to a single V gene segment. In an earlier analysis of approximately 590 of the donors, a V segment was called functional when productive rearrangements were above 56.7%, and segregating when the standard deviation between donors exceeded 5%. To diagnose cytomegalovirus status from the catalog of TCR beta chain sequences, a statistical classification framework was built. A later analysis assigned V and J genes by comparing TCR nucleotide sequences with IMGT/GENE-DB human TR gene sequences. In a later analysis, CDR3 sequences and most-parsimonious VDJ recombination scenarios were assigned using the TCRdist pipeline. In a later analysis, every TCR beta chain was defined by the combination of its CDR3 amino acid sequence and its V-gene family, and reads without a unique V-gene family were dropped. A later analysis removed roughly 590 highly shared, low-generation-probability nucleotide sequences to deal with suspected cross-contamination and a sequencing artifact. For each public chain, a later analysis derived a clonal expansion index from normalized ranks of inferred template counts within each repertoire. In a later analysis, generation probabilities were computed with a VDJ recombination model fitted to out-of-frame rearrangements, and the resulting probabilities were checked against IGoR. In a later analysis, hypergeometric tests were used to score TCR-TCR, TCR-HLA and TCR-CMV co-occurrence, with a repertoire-size bias correction applied to TCR pairs. False discovery rates were estimated in a later analysis by permuting HLA or CMV assignments 20 times. A later analysis grouped co-occurring TCRs with DBSCAN, adding TCRdist sequence similarity when clustering within HLA-allele-positive subsets. Repertoires with fewer than 30,000 or more than 120,000 public chains, plus five repertoires with anomalous nucleotide sharing, were excluded from co-occurrence clustering. TCRdb obtained this table from immuneACCESS and retained in-frame rearrangements with V and J assigned. These tables miss some clones; where compared with another copy, unresolved V genes account for less than half of the shortfall, and the remainder is unexplained. That table gives V, J and clone size, and the DNA gave D and trimming. Present in this sample are roughly 150,000 clones, over 60% of which were seen just once. Approximately 3% of the sample belongs to the ten largest clones.

This sample is part of a study of cytomegalovirus exposure and HLA in healthy donors (dated by TCRdb to 2016 to 2017). As for the study more broadly: An earlier analysis of approximately 640 of the donors reported 250 to 300 Gb of sequence data and some 100 million unique TCR beta sequences from about 200 million T cells. A later analysis re-analyzed previously published TCR beta repertoires from roughly 690 donors and added high-resolution HLA genotyping to study TCR occurrence patterns. Every repertoire in the discovery cohort had been generated on one and the same sequencing platform. To decide whether each TCR beta V gene segment behaved as functional or pseudogenic, an earlier analysis of approximately 600 of the donors relied on high-throughput TCR beta sequencing. Of the 350 to 450 genotyped donors, less than 90% were placed in the genetic ancestry cluster associated with self-reported Caucasian donors. Class I and class II HLA loci were covered by the typing at four-digit resolution. In the later analysis, no new phenotypic data were used to find candidate immune exposures; instead, reliance was placed on TCR beta sequences and their occurrence across donors. Donor age, sex, ethnicity and CMV serostatus were compiled alongside the repertoire data. The number of donors typed differed by locus, with about 629-630 for A, B, C, DRB1 and DQB1, approximately 500 for DQA1, 606 for DPA1, and some 440 for DPB1. To predict cytomegalovirus infection status, the study combined high-throughput TCR immunosequencing, statistical association of individual TCRs with disease status, and machine learning. Because of strong linkage in the cohort, five DR-DQ haplotypes were treated as single units for association and clustering. A separate validation cohort of roughly 120 different subjects was used in addition to the roughly 640-subject first cohort. Roughly 300 gigabases of sequencing data and 70 million to 85 million unique TCR sequences were included in an early release covering 550 to 800 HLA-typed donors. The study was designed to test whether signatures of past pathogen exposure could be identified by cataloging public T cell receptors. Among 398 genotyped donors of the cohort, an average of about 220,000 unique TCR beta nucleotide sequences was sequenced per donor, of which 15% to 20% were non-productive. A later genetic analysis used genome-wide SNP genotypes for about 60% of the roughly 700 donors, treating that subset as a discovery cohort. The study used immunosequencing to profile the T cell repertoires of around 600 subjects and linked those repertoires to cytomegalovirus serostatus.

The cohort was made up of roughly 670 healthy bone marrow donors. Cohort members were all nominally healthy when sampled, although unrecorded immune exposures were likely present. The donor was CMV seronegative and was included in the group of a few hundred seronegative cohort members. A peripheral blood sample was provided by each donor, and peripheral blood mononuclear cells were used for TCR beta sequencing. Genomic DNA was extracted from the blood cell samples with the Qiagen DNeasy Blood Extraction Kit. What the authors observed across the whole study: Cytomegalovirus status was reported to be diagnosed by the classifier with high specificity and sensitivity in both the original and validation cohorts. In a later genetic analysis, a missense DCLRE1C variant was associated with V-gene and J-gene trimming of TCR beta chains, and the association was replicated in an independent cohort. In a later analysis, most CMV-associated TCR beta chains were found to appear HLA-restricted, with HLA associations seemingly driven largely by CMV exposure. The earlier analysis of 587 of the donors excluded roughly 16 rarely observed V segments, including chromosome 9 orphons, because counts were too low. Correlated functional status among segregating V segments might be attributable to linkage disequilibrium, but an unknown experimental factor could not be ruled out. Several of the top co-occurrence clusters appeared to be linked to parvovirus B19, influenza, CMV and Epstein-Barr virus, according to a later analysis. Specific HLA alleles were associated with 16,951 TCR beta sequences at a false discovery rate of 0.05 in a later analysis. Some IMGT-functional V segments, including TRBV6-2 and TRBV6-3, could not be told apart with the 87-base-pair reads, so those segments were excluded. Because HLA typing was unavailable for some donors at each locus, only the typed subset was used in association tests. The study gave a list of 150 to 200 TCR beta chains associated with cytomegalovirus. A cluster of highly shared sequence variants was judged likely to be a technical artifact of the sequencing pipeline. Compared with equally common non-associated chains, HLA-associated TCR beta chains in a later analysis were more clonally expanded and had lower generation probabilities. A further reported finding was that TCR beta sequences accurately predicted the HLA-A and HLA-B alleles for most subjects in the first cohort. Roughly uniform sequencing depth across donors was assumed in presence/absence analyses, although this assumption may not hold. According to the authors, the approach could potentially be generalized to other disease states and immunological phenotypes. In an earlier analysis of some 540 of the donors, most TCR beta V segments appeared in productive rearrangements about 87% or about 30% of the time, broadly matching IMGT annotations. In vitro tests confirmed that a few of the cytomegalovirus-associated TCR beta chains recognize cytomegalovirus antigens. For the cohort, immune exposure information was limited to CMV serostatus. In this cohort, only TCR beta chains were sequenced, and detectable features were limited by the absence of alpha or paired-chain data. Across donors, most TCR sequences were observed very rarely, whereas some public TCRs were present in many individuals. Strong co-occurrence of HLA alleles, especially DR and DQ, made assigning TCR associations to individual alleles difficult. According to a later genetic analysis, donors in an Asian-associated ancestry cluster had fewer N-insertions in productive TCRs than the roughly 660-donor mean. In a later analysis, TCR association rates were found to vary across HLA loci, with the most associated TCRs seen for DRB1 alleles and the fewest for HLA-C alleles.

CDR1 and CDR2 are drawn from the germline V gene: SGHRS, YFSETQ. CDR3 length: 15 amino acids, cysteine to phenylalanine. CDR3 DNA is the only sequence kept; it has 45 bases, read in frame from the first base. From V the trimming removes 6 bases and from J it removes 5 bases, while the gene matches leave 9 bases of the junction unaccounted for. This TCR came from a male donor in good health and CMV-seronegative. The sample consisted of PBMCs. The chain joins TRBV5-1 to TRBJ2-4; TRBD1 fits 9 bases in the junction. The CDR3: CASTEQGARENIQYF. The base sequence is TGCGCCAGCACCGAACAGGGGGCGAGGGAAAACATTCAGTACTTC.